The 13 T cell receptor beta chains reported below all come from one sample, sequenced in a study of human T cells and chemical hapten exposure. MiXCR was run by TCRdb on the RACE reads, yielding one entry per CDR3 protein. The sample consists of about 82,000 distinct CDR3 sequences, 8.6% of them appearing once. Sample time point: healthy volunteer bleed at 6 weeks. Unfractionated whole blood yielded total RNA. The sample was whole blood. These receptors all come from a male donor in good health. Some clones in this sample may be carry-over from other donors' samples.

This clonotype has ten or more counts. This chain uses TRBV7-6 with TRBJ2-7; no clear D. Germline CDR1 and CDR2: SGHVS and FNYEAQ. There are 13 residues in the CDR3. The ends were cut back, 2 bases at V and 4 bases at J, with 9 bases in the middle. CDR3 amino acids: CASSLSRFYEQYF. CDR3 nucleotides: TGTGCCAGCAGCTTATCTCGGTTTTACGAGCAGTACTTC.

The V gene is TRBV2, the J gene TRBJ1-5, with D possibly being TRBD1 (5 bases). The germline CDR1 and CDR2 sequences are SNHLY and FYNNEI. Trimming stripped 4 bases from V and 1 base from J, with 11 bases between. This CDR3 contains 15 residues. CDR3 region: CASSVGTASNQPQHF. For the CDR3, the DNA is TGTGCCAGCAGTGTGGGGACGGCGAGCAATCAGCCCCAGCATTTT.

This clonotype came up a few times. V usage is TRBV28 and J usage is TRBJ1-5, with D perhaps matching TRBD1 (6 bases). CDR1 and CDR2 from the germline V gene are MDHEN and SYDVKM. Trimming removed 11 bases at V and 4 bases at J, with 21 bases between. The CDR3 extends over 15 amino acids. As DNA, the CDR3 is TGTGCCGTCCAAGCTTCAGGGGCTGGGAATCAGCCCCAGCATTTT. Its translation is CAVQASGAGNQPQHF.

With regard to this clonotype: A clone one base away is much larger, so this may be a read error. The V and J genes are TRBV5-6 and TRBJ1-1; D remains unclear. The CDR3 covers 12 residues. Germline V CDR1 and CDR2: SGHDT, YYEEEE. V dropped 0 bases and J dropped 3 bases, with 3 bases sitting between them. The DNA for the CDR3 is TGTGCCAGCAGCTTGGGGGACACTGAAGCTTTCTTT. This gives the protein CASSLGDTEAFF.

This clonotype was found a few times. This chain connects TRBV6-1 to TRBJ1-1, with TRBD1 identical over 7 bases. Germline-derived CDR1 and CDR2 are MNHNS and SASEGT. The CDR3 runs to 14 residues. The V gene end was trimmed by 5 bases and the J gene end by 4 bases; junction bases not matched to a gene: 7. CDR3 nucleotides: TGTGCCAGCAGTTACAGGGGCGATGCCACTGAAGCTTTCTTT. Encoded protein: CASSYRGDATEAFF.

This chain links TRBV3-1 with TRBJ2-6; D remains unclear. Germline V gene lookup returns CDR1 LGHDT and CDR2 YNNKEL (reference sequence). The V end lost 2 bases, the J end lost 1 base, and 0 bases lay between the germline ends. The CDR3 runs 13 residues. CDR3 amino acids: CASSQSGANVLTF. Written as DNA, the CDR3 is TGTGCCAGCAGCCAATCTGGGGCCAACGTCCTGACTTTC.

This clonotype occurred a few times. The gene calls are TRBV7-9 and TRBJ2-1; D not resolved. The CDR3 totals 15 residues. V lost 5 bases, J lost 3 bases, and 14 bases lay in between. Germline CDR1 SEHNR, CDR2 FQNEAQ (reference sequence). CDR3 sequence (DNA): TGTGCCAGCAGCCCCAAAGACAAACTCTACAATGAGCAGTTCTTC. This encodes CASSPKDKLYNEQFF. The full variable domain, in which reference TRBV7-9 and TRBJ2-1 provide the parts outside the CDR3, is DTGVSQNPRHKITKRGQNVTFRCDPISEHNRLYWYRQTLGQGPEFLTYFQNEAQLEKSRLLSDRFSAERPKGSFSTLEIQRTEQGDSAMYLCASSPKDKLYNEQFFGPGTRLTVL.

In its sample, this clonotype was seen a few times. The chain carries TRBV29-1 and TRBJ2-3; 12 bases are shared with TRBD2. CDR3 size: 16 residues. The germline V gene encodes CDR1 SQVTM and CDR2 ANQGSEA. Trimming removed 2 bases from V and 1 base from J; junction bases left unmatched: 4. The CDR3 nucleotides read TGCAGCGTTGAAAGGGCTAGCGGGGGGGGCACAGATACGCAGTATTTT. This translates into CSVERASGGGTDTQYF.

The chain joins TRBV29-1 to TRBJ1-1; 8 nucleotides align to TRBD1. Per germline, CDR1 SQVTM and CDR2 ANQGSEA. This CDR3 is built from 14 residues. J lost 1 base, V lost 5 bases, and 6 bases had no gene match. In nucleotides, the CDR3 is TGCAGCGTTTACCGGACAGGGCGGAACACTGAAGCTTTCTTT. Translating it yields CSVYRTGRNTEAFF.

At least ten counts were recorded for this clonotype. The chain uses TRBV21-1 and TRBJ2-1; the D call in the table, TRBD1, was not verified against the DNA. TRBV21-1 is labeled a pseudogene. The CDR3 is 16 amino acids. The CDR3 bases are TGTGCCAGCAGCCCATCGGACAGGGGGCACGATAATGAGCAGTTCTTC. It yields the protein CASSPSDRGHDNEQFF.

This clonotype occurred many times. The chain couples TRBV3-1 to TRBJ2-6; TRBD2 aligns across 9 bases. Trimming removed 2 bases from V and 4 bases from J; junction bases left unmatched: 21. The CDR3 is 22 amino acids. CDR1 and CDR2 from the germline V gene are LGHDT and YNNKEL (reference sequence). CDR3: CASSQQTPTGTSPIRGANVLTF. In DNA, the CDR3 is TGTGCCAGCAGCCAACAAACACCGACCGGGACTAGCCCCATTCGAGGGGCCAACGTCCTGACTTTC.

This clonotype was seen repeatedly, ten times or more. In nucleotides, the CDR3 is TGTGCCAGCAGCCAAGAGGCGGCAACTAATGAAAAACTGTTTTTT. Its translation is CASSQEAATNEKLFF. The chain combines TRBV3-1 with TRBJ1-4; D gene unclear. The CDR3 has 15 residues. V dropped 0 bases and J dropped 0 bases, with 5 bases sitting between them. The V gene's germline CDR1 is LGHDT and CDR2 YNNKEL (reference sequence).

This chain uses TRBV2 with TRBJ2-7, with D unclear. Germline lookup yields CDR1 SNHLY and CDR2 FYNNEI. The V end lost 8 bases, the J end lost 4 bases, and 6 bases lay between the germline ends. This CDR3 region has 10 residues. CDR3 nucleotides: TGTGCCAGCGGAAGGTACGAGCAGTACTTC. Translated: CASGRYEQYF.